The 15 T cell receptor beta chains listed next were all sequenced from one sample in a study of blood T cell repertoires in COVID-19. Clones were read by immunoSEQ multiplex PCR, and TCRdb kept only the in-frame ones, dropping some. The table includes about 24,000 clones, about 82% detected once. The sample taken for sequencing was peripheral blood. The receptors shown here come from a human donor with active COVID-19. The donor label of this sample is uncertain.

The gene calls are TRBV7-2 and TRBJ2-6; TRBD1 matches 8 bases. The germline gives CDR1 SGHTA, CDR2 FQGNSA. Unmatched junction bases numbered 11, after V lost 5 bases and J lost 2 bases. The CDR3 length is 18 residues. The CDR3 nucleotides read TGTGCCAGCAGCACCCGGGGCAGGGGGCTCACTGGGGCCAACGTCCTGACTTTC. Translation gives CASSTRGRGLTGANVLTF.

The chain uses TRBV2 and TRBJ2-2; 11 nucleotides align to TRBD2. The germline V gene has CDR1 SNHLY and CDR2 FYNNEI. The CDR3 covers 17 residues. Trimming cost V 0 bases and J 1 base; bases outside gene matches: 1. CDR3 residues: CASSEAGLAVNTGELFF. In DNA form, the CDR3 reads TGTGCCAGCAGTGAAGCGGGACTAGCGGTGAACACCGGGGAGCTGTTTTTT.

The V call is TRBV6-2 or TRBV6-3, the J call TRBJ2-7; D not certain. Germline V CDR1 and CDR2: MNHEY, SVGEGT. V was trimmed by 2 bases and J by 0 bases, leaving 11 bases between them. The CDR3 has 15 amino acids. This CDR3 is CASSYLGTGSYEQYF. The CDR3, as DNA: TGTGCCAGCAGTTACCTTGGAACGGGCTCCTACGAGCAGTACTTC.

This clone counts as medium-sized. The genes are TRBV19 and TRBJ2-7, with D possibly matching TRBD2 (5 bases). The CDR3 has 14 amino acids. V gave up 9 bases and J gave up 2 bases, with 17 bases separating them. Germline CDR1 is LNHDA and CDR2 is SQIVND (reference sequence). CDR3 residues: CASSRQAGPYEQYF. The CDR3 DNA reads TGTGCCAGCAGTCGGCAGGCGGGCCCCTACGAGCAGTACTTC.

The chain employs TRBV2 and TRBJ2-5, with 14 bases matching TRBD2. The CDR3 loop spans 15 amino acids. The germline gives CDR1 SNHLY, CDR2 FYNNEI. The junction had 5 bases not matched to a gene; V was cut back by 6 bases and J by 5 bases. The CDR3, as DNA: TGTGCCAGCAGGGGACTAGCGGGGGAACATGAGACCCAGTACTTC. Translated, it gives CASRGLAGEHETQYF. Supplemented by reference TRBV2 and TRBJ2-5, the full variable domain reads EPEVTQTPSHQVTQMGQEVILRCVPISNHLYFYWYRQILGQKVEFLVSFYNNEISEKSEIFDDQFSVERPDGSNFTLKIRSTKLEDSAMYFCASRGLAGEHETQYFGPGTRLLVL.

CDR3 coding DNA: TGTGCCAGCAGCAAAGCGGGTCCCGCTAGCGGGAGGCGTCAGAGCTCCTACGAGCAGTACTTC. Encoded protein: CASSKAGPASGRRQSSYEQYF. V is TRBV21-1 and J is TRBJ2-7; TRBD2 is taken as the D call from the table, unchecked against the DNA. TRBV21-1 is a pseudogene. The CDR3 consists of 21 residues.

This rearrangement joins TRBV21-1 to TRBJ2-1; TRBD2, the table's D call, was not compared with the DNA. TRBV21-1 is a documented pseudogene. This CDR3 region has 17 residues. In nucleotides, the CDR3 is TGTGCCAGCAGCGGTCCGAGAGGGCGGCAGGTCCGGAATGAGCAGTTCTTC. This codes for CASSGPRGRQVRNEQFF.

The CDR3 bases are TGTGCCAGCAGCTCGGGACTAGCGGGGGCACAAGAGACCCAGTACTTC. Translation: CASSSGLAGAQETQYF. This sequence joins TRBV3-1 (or the pseudogene TRBV3-2) and TRBJ2-5; 14 bases are shared with TRBD2. J gave up 2 bases and V 5 bases, and 4 bases lay outside the gene matches. Germline V gene sequence: CDR1 LGHDT, CDR2 YNNKEL (reference sequence). The CDR3 has 16 residues.

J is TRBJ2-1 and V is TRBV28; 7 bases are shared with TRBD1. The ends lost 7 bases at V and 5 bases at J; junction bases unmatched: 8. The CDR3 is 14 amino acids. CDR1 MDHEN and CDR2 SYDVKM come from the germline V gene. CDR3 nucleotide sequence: TGTGCCAGCATCCCGGGACAGATCGACAATGAGCAGTTCTTC. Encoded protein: CASIPGQIDNEQFF.

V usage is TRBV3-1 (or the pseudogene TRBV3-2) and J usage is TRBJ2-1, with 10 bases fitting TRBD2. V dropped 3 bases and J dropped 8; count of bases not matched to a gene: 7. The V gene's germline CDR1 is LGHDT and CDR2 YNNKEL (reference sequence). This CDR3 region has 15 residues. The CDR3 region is CASSHSPSGGDEQFF. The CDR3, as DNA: TGTGCCAGCAGCCACTCCCCTAGCGGGGGAGATGAGCAGTTCTTC.

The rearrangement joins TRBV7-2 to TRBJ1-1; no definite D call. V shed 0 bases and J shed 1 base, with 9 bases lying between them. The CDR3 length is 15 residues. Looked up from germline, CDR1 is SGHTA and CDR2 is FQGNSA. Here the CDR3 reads CASSLAREGNTEAFF. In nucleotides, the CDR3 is TGTGCCAGCAGCTTAGCGCGAGAGGGGAACACTGAAGCTTTCTTT.

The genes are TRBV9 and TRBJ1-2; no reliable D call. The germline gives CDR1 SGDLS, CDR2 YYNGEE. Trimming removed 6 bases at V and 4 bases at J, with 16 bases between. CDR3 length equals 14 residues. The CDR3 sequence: CASTGSQPSYGYTF. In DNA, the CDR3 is TGTGCCAGCACAGGATCACAGCCGAGCTATGGCTACACCTTC.

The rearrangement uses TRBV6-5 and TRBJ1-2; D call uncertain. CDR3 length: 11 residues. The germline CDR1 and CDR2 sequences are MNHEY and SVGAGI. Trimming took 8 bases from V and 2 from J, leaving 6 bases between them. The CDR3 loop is CASGGNYGYTF. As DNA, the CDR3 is TGTGCCAGCGGCGGAAACTATGGCTACACCTTC.

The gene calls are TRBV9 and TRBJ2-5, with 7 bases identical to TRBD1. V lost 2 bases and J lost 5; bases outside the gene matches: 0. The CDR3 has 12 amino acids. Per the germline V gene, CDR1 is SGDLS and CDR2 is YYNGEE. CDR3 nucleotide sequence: TGTGCCAGCAGCGTGGGACAGGAGACCCAGTACTTC. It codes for CASSVGQETQYF.

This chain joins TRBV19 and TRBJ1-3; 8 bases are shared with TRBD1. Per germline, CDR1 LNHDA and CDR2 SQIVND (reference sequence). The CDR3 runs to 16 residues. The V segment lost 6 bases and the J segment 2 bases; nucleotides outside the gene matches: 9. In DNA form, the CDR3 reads TGTGCCAGTAGCGGGGTCCGGACAGGGACTGGAAACACCATATATTTT. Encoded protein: CASSGVRTGTGNTIYF.